The clone carrying this T cell receptor (beta chain) was counted ten times or more. The data originate from a study of spatial heterogeneity in lung cancer. This sample's time point: sample taken at primary tumor resection. TCRdb reprocessed the 5' RACE reads via MiXCR and lists one record per CDR3 protein. The sample lists 48,000 or so distinct CDR3 sequences, less than 6% occurring once. The germline gives CDR1 SGHDN, CDR2 FVKESK. The CDR3 runs to 13 residues. V shed 6 bases and J shed 6 bases, with 14 bases lying between them. This TCR was recovered from a male donor with early-stage non-small cell lung cancer. The chain combines TRBV14 with TRBJ1-2; tentatively, D is TRBD1 (6 bases). The sequencing here drew on PBMCs, taken at surgery. CDR3 residues: CASSHTGIHGYTF. DNA for the CDR3: TGTGCCAGCAGTCACACAGGGATTCATGGCTACACCTTC.